The next 21 T cell receptor beta chains were all read from a single sample in a study of human T cells and chemical hapten exposure. TCRdb reprocessed the RACE reads with MiXCR, giving one entry per CDR3 protein. The data contain roughly 90,000 distinct CDR3 sequences, under 13% of them singletons. The time point was: patch test 3, about 24 weeks after DPC sensitization. Treatment meaning: therapeutic diphenylcyclopropenone sensitization with weekly scalp DPC. Sequences were derived from whole blood, sampled in connection with sensitization to the hapten diphenylcyclopropenone (DPC). Source of these receptors: a young woman with alopecia areata. Some clones in this sample may be carry-over from other donors' samples.

The sample holds many counts of this clonotype. This rearrangement joins TRBV6-2 or TRBV6-3 to TRBJ2-1, with a possible D match to TRBD2 (6 bases). Germline CDR1 MNHEY, CDR2 SVGEGT. CDR3 length: 16 residues. V was trimmed by 6 bases and J by 1 base, leaving 16 bases between them. This CDR3 is CASRLSGGRSYNEQFF. The CDR3 nucleotides are TGTGCCAGCAGGCTGAGTGGGGGGAGATCCTACAATGAGCAGTTCTTC.

This clonotype appeared a few times. V is TRBV30 and J is TRBJ2-3; D is uncertain. Trimming removed 0 bases at V and 3 bases at J, with 13 bases between. The CDR3 extends over 15 amino acids. Germline V CDR1 and CDR2: GTSNPN, SVGIG (reference sequence). CDR3 sequence: CAWSVLGSRTDTQYF. The CDR3 DNA reads TGTGCCTGGAGTGTACTCGGCTCCCGGACAGATACGCAGTATTTT.

J is TRBJ1-1 and V is TRBV28; D is unclear. The CDR3 sequence is 11 residues long. V lost 3 bases and J 6 bases, leaving 5 bases between the germline ends. In germline, CDR1 is MDHEN, CDR2 SYDVKM. This chain's CDR3 is CASSFSAEAFF. The CDR3 bases are TGTGCCAGCAGTTTCTCCGCTGAAGCTTTCTTT.

This clonotype was found a few times. CDR3 DNA sequence: TGCGCCAGCAGCCAACTCCCAGGGAGCTACGAGCAGTACGTC. It is translated as CASSQLPGSYEQYV. J is TRBJ2-7 and V is TRBV4-1, with D perhaps matching TRBD1 or TRBD2 (5 bases each). Germline V gene data show CDR1 as MGHRA and CDR2 as YSYEKL. This CDR3 comprises 14 residues. Trimming removed 2 bases at V and 3 bases at J, with 11 bases between.

This clonotype was observed a handful of times. The chain couples TRBV20-1 to TRBJ2-1, with a tentative D call TRBD2 (6 bases). The V gene lost 4 bases and the J gene lost 0 bases, with 19 bases spanning the gap. This CDR3 has 17 residues. CDR1 is DFQATT, CDR2 SNEGSKA, per germline (reference sequence). The chain's CDR3 is CSAKDSGGSLSYNEQFF. The CDR3 DNA sequence: TGCAGTGCTAAGGATAGCGGAGGAAGCCTCTCCTACAATGAGCAGTTCTTC.

The genes are TRBV4-2 and TRBJ1-2; D is perhaps TRBD1 (6 bases). The CDR3 totals 15 residues. Germline V gene sequence: CDR1 LGHNA, CDR2 YNFKEQ. Trimming removed 1 base from V and 1 base from J, with 10 bases in between. The CDR3 coding sequence is TGTGCCAGCAGCCAAGTGACAGGAAATAACTATGGCTACACCTTC. As protein: CASSQVTGNNYGYTF.

The chain recombines TRBV30 with TRBJ1-4; D remains unclear. This CDR3 comprises 14 residues. Trimming stripped 0 bases from V and 0 bases from J, with 5 bases between. In germline, CDR1 is GTSNPN, CDR2 SVGIG (reference sequence). CDR3: CAWSVTATNEKLFF. CDR3 bases: TGTGCCTGGAGTGTAACTGCAACTAATGAAAAACTGTTTTTT.

The J gene is TRBJ2-7, the V gene TRBV4-2, with 15 nucleotides matching TRBD2. The germline V gene has CDR1 LGHNA and CDR2 YNFKEQ. V lost 3 bases to trimming and J lost 7 bases; unmatched junction nucleotides: 1. The CDR3 has 14 residues. The CDR3 spells CASSQGTSGREQYF. CDR3 DNA sequence: TGTGCCAGCAGCCAGGGGACTAGCGGGAGGGAGCAGTACTTC.

This clonotype showed up just a few times. V is TRBV12-5 and J is TRBJ2-7; the D gene is possibly TRBD2 (6 bases). V lost 4 bases and J lost 2, with 12 bases in between. The CDR3 length is 14 residues. Germline V gene lookup returns CDR1 LGHNT and CDR2 FRNRAP. The CDR3 reads CASGSRGNPYEQYV. The CDR3 DNA follows: TGTGCTAGTGGTTCGCGCGGGAACCCCTACGAGCAGTACGTC.

The sample holds a few counts of this clonotype. V is TRBV3-1 and J is TRBJ1-1, with D perhaps TRBD1 (5 bases). Germline values: CDR1 LGHDT, CDR2 YNNKEL (reference sequence). The CDR3 sequence is 14 residues long. The ends were cut back, 4 bases at V and 10 bases at J, with 19 bases in the middle. CDR3 amino acids: CASSPGTARYGAFF. In DNA, the CDR3 is TGTGCCAGCAGCCCCGGGACGGCCCGGTATGGAGCTTTCTTT.

The table lists this clonotype with many counts. The rearrangement uses TRBV11-2 and TRBJ2-7; no firm D call. The V and J ends lost 5 bases and 0 bases respectively, with 14 bases between them. The germline gives CDR1 SGHAT, CDR2 FQNNGV. The CDR3 covers 15 residues. Here the CDR3 reads CASSPLAASSYEQYV. The CDR3 coding sequence is TGTGCCAGCAGCCCCCTTGCGGCCAGCTCCTACGAGCAGTACGTC.

V gene TRBV9 combines with J gene TRBJ2-7; TRBD2 matches at 8 bases. Germline lookup yields CDR1 SGDLS and CDR2 YYNGEE. V was clipped by 7 bases and J by 2 bases; unmatched bases: 8. The CDR3 loop spans 14 amino acids. In DNA form, the CDR3 reads TGTGCCAGCTCCCCGGGGGGGGCCCCCTACGAGCAGTACTTC. Amino acids: CASSPGGAPYEQYF.

This clonotype was recorded at least ten times. The rearrangement uses TRBV2 and TRBJ2-3; no clear D. The CDR3 runs to 13 residues. Germline CDR1 is SNHLY and CDR2 is FYNNEI. V was trimmed by 7 bases and J by 2 bases, leaving 10 bases between them. The CDR3 bases are TGTGCCAGCACAACCGCGGACACAGATACGCAGTATTTT. This sequence encodes CASTTADTDTQYF.

V is TRBV7-2 and J is TRBJ2-1, with no clear D. Trimming left V 5 bases short and J 7 bases short, with 18 bases between. The CDR3 length is 15 residues. Germline CDR1 reads SGHTA; CDR2 reads FQGNSA. The CDR3 reads CASSPIALRRNEQFF. CDR3 nucleotides: TGTGCCAGCAGCCCAATCGCACTCCGAAGGAATGAGCAGTTCTTC.

This clonotype was counted many times. The chain is built from TRBV5-1 and TRBJ1-5; 7 nucleotides match TRBD1. V was clipped by 2 bases and J by 2 bases; unmatched bases: 1. Germline V CDR1 and CDR2: SGHRS, YFSETQ. The CDR3 totals 14 residues. CDR3 DNA: TGCGCCAGCAGCTTTGGGACAGGCAATCAGCCCCAGCATTTT. Its protein product is CASSFGTGNQPQHF.

The table lists this clonotype with many counts. V and J are TRBV4-2 and TRBJ2-1, with 7 bases identical to TRBD2. Germline V gene sequence: CDR1 LGHNA, CDR2 YNFKEQ. The CDR3 is made up of 16 amino acids. Unmatched junction bases numbered 6, after V lost 0 bases and J lost 4 bases. Written as DNA, the CDR3 is TGTGCCAGCAGCCAAGATCCTAGCGGTCTGTACAATGAGCAGTTCTTC. It codes for CASSQDPSGLYNEQFF.

This clonotype was recorded a few times. The chain combines TRBV28 with TRBJ1-1, with D perhaps TRBD1 (6 bases). Trimming took off 5 bases at V and 7 bases at J, with 17 bases between the two ends. The CDR3 sequence is 14 residues long. Per the germline V gene, CDR1 is MDHEN and CDR2 is SYDVKM. CDR3 region: CASSPAGTRNEAFF. In DNA, the CDR3 is TGTGCCAGCAGTCCAGCCGGGACACGTAATGAAGCTTTCTTT.

This clonotype showed up just a few times. This chain links TRBV6-1 with TRBJ2-7, with D uncertain. Germline CDR1 reads MNHNS; CDR2 reads SASEGT. V shed 1 base and J shed 1 base, with 11 bases lying between them. This CDR3 contains 15 residues. The CDR3 loop is CASSEGGSGSYEQYV. DNA of the CDR3: TGTGCCAGCAGTGAAGGGGGATCTGGTTCCTACGAGCAGTACGTC.

The CDR3, as DNA: TGTGCCAGCAGCCCTAACCCCTCAGATACGCAGTATTTT. As protein: CASSPNPSDTQYF. The chain is built from TRBV9 and TRBJ2-3, with unresolved D. This CDR3 comprises 13 residues. In germline, CDR1 is SGDLS, CDR2 YYNGEE. V was shortened by 4 bases and J by 4 bases, with 10 bases between the two germline ends.

Ten or more counts support this clonotype. The rearrangement links TRBV28 to TRBJ1-5; 12 nucleotides line up with TRBD1. With 7 bases clipped from V and 6 bases from J, the junction kept 7 bases outside the gene matches. Germline V gene sequence: CDR1 MDHEN, CDR2 SYDVKM. This CDR3 spans 15 amino acids. The CDR3 spells CASTQGQGARQPQHF. CDR3 DNA: TGTGCCAGCACCCAGGGACAGGGGGCCCGTCAGCCCCAGCATTTT.

V usage is TRBV10-3 and J usage is TRBJ1-6; no firm D call. Germline lookup yields CDR1 ENHRY and CDR2 SYGVKD. Trimming cost V 6 bases and J 9 bases, with 12 bases left between them. This CDR3 has 13 amino acids. The CDR3 sequence is CAIRGSVGSPLHF. Written as DNA, the CDR3 is TGTGCCATCAGGGGGTCGGTGGGTTCACCCCTCCACTTT.